This T cell receptor beta chain stems from a study of T cell responses to AZD1222 COVID-19 vaccine. Here immunoSEQ multiplex PCR was the method, and the copy in TCRdb shows in-frame clones only, minus some. The sample contains 150,000 or so clones, approximately 93% of which appear only once. Germline CDR1 and CDR2: SGHTA and FQGNSA. Trimming removed 4 bases from V and 4 bases from J; junction bases left unmatched: 1. The CDR3 is 13 amino acids. About this clone: This sample also contains other DNA sequences that code for the same CDR3.

The chain employs TRBV7-2 and TRBJ1-5; TRBD1 agrees at 7 bases. The sequencing used peripheral blood, collected 28 days after the second AZD1222 dose. The clonotype comes from an adult who received the AZD1222 COVID-19 vaccine. The CDR3 is CASSSDRNQPQHF. The CDR3 nucleotides read TGTGCCAGCAGCTCGGACAGGAATCAGCCCCAGCATTTT.